Presented here are 2 T cell receptor beta chains from one specimen sequenced in a study of cytomegalovirus exposure and HLA in healthy donors. Here immunoSEQ multiplex PCR was the method, and the copy in TCRdb shows in-frame clones only, minus some. This table holds under 250,000 clones, approximately 87% found once. Sequences were obtained from PBMCs. Every receptor here comes from a man between 18 and 35 years old in good health and CMV-seronegative.

This clone was seen once. The V call is TRBV5-4, the J call TRBJ2-5; TRBD2 matches 15 bases. V lost 5 bases and J lost 4; bases outside the gene matches: 9. Germline V gene sequence: CDR1 SGHNT, CDR2 YYREEE (reference sequence). The CDR3 is 17 residues long. This chain's CDR3 is CASRPPGLAGGGETQYF. DNA for the CDR3: TGTGCCAGCAGGCCCCCGGGACTAGCGGGAGGTGGAGAGACCCAGTACTTC. The full variable domain, completed using reference TRBV5-4 and TRBJ2-5, is ETGVTQSPTHLIKTRGQQVTLRCSSQSGHNTVSWYQQALGQGPQFIFQYYREEENGRGNFPPRFSGLQFPNYSSELNVNALELDDSALYLCASRPPGLAGGGETQYFGPGTRLLVL.

The chain carries TRBV5-1 and TRBJ2-5; 12 nucleotides line up with TRBD2. Germline V CDR1 and CDR2: SGHRS, YFSETQ. This CDR3 contains 17 residues. With 0 bases clipped from V and 2 bases from J, the junction kept 5 bases outside the gene matches. CDR3 amino acids: CASSLVTSGGSQETQYF. CDR3 in DNA: TGCGCCAGCAGCTTGGTGACTAGCGGGGGTTCACAAGAGACCCAGTACTTC.